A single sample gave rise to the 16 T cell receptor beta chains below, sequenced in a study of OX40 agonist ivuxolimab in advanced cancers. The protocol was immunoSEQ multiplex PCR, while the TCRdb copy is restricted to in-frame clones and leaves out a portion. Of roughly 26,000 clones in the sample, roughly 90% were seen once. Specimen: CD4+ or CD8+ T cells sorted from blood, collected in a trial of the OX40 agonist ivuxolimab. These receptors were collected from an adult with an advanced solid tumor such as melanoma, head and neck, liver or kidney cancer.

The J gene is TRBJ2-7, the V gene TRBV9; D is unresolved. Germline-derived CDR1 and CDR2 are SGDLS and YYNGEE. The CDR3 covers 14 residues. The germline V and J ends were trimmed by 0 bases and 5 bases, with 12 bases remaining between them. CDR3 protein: CASSVGGFQNEQYF. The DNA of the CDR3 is TGTGCCAGCAGCGTAGGGGGATTTCAAAACGAGCAGTACTTC.

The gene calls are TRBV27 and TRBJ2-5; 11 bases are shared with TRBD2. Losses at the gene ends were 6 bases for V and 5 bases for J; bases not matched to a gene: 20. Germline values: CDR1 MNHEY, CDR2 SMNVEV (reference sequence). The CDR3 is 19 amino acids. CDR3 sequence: CASSSTEGLAAGVWETQYF. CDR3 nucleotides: TGTGCCAGCAGCTCGACCGAGGGACTAGCGGCCGGAGTATGGGAGACCCAGTACTTC.

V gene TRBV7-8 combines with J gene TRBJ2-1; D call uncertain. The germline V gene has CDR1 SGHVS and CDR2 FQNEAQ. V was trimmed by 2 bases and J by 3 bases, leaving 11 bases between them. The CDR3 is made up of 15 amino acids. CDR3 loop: CASSLMAPVYNEQFF. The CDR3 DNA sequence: TGTGCCAGCAGCTTAATGGCACCCGTCTACAATGAGCAGTTCTTC.

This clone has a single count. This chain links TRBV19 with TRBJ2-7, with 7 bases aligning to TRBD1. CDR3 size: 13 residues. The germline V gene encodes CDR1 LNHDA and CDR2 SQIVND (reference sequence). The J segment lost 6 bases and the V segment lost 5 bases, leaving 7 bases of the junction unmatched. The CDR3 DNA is TGTGCCAGTAGTCCAGGGGGAAACGGCGAGCAGTACTTC. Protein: CASSPGGNGEQYF.

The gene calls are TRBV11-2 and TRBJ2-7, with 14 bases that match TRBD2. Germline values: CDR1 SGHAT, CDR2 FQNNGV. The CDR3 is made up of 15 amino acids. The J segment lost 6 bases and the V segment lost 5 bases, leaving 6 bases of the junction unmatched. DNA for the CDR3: TGTGCCAGCAGCGCCGGGACTAGCGGGAGTGGCGAGCAGTACTTC. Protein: CASSAGTSGSGEQYF.

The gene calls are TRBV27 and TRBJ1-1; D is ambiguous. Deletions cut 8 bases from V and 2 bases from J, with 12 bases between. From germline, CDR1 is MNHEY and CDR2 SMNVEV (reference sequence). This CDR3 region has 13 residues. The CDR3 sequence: CASSLTLNTEAFF. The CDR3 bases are TGTGCCAGCTCCCTTACCCTAAACACTGAAGCTTTCTTT.

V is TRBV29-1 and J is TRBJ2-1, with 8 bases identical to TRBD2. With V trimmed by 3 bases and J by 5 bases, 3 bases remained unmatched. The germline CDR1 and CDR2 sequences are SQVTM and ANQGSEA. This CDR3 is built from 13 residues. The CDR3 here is CSVDSGINNEQFF. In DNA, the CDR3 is TGCAGCGTTGATAGCGGGATCAACAATGAGCAGTTCTTC.

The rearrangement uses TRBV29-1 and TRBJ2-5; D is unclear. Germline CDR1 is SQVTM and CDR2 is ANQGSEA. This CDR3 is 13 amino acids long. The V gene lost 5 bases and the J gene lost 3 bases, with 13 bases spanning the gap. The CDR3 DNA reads TGCAGCGTTTTGAAACCTGTTGAAGAGACCCAGTACTTC. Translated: CSVLKPVEETQYF.

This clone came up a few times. The CDR3 reads CASSAGENQPQHF. The CDR3 DNA is TGTGCCAGCAGTGCCGGGGAAAATCAGCCCCAGCATTTT. The chain carries TRBV6-4 and TRBJ1-5, with no clear D. The CDR3 covers 13 residues. From germline, CDR1 is MRHNA and CDR2 SNTAGT. The V and J ends lost 4 bases and 4 bases respectively, with 8 bases between them.

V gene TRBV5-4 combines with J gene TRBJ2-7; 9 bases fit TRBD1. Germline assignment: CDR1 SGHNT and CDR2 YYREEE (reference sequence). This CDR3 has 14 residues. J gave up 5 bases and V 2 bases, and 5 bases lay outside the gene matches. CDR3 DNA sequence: TGTGCCAGCAGCTTACCGGGACAGGGTGACGAGCAGTACTTC. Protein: CASSLPGQGDEQYF.

The CDR3 is CASSQYPVQAENTEAFF. The DNA for the CDR3 is TGCGCCAGCAGCCAATATCCCGTACAGGCTGAGAACACTGAAGCTTTCTTT. The chain has TRBV4-1 and TRBJ1-1, with D perhaps matching TRBD1 (5 bases). V was trimmed by 2 bases and J by 1 base, leaving 17 bases between them. Germline V gene lookup returns CDR1 MGHRA and CDR2 YSYEKL. The CDR3 spans 17 residues.

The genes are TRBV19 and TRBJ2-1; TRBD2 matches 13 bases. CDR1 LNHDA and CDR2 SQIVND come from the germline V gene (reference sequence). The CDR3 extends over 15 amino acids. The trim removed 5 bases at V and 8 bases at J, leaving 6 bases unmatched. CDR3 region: CASSETSGGAHEQFF. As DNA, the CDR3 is TGTGCCAGTAGTGAAACTAGCGGGGGGGCCCATGAGCAGTTCTTC. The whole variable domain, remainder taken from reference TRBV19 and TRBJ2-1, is DGGITQSPKYLFRKEGQNVTLSCEQNLNHDAMYWYRQDPGQGLRLIYYSQIVNDFQKGDIAEGYSVSREKKESFPLTVTSAQKNPTAFYLCASSETSGGAHEQFFGPGTRLTVL.

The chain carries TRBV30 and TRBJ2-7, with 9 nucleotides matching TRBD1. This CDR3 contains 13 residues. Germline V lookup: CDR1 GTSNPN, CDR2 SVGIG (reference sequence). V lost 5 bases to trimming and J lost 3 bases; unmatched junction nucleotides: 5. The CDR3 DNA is TGTGCCTGGGGGACAGGGAATGGCTACGAGCAGTACTTC. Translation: CAWGTGNGYEQYF.

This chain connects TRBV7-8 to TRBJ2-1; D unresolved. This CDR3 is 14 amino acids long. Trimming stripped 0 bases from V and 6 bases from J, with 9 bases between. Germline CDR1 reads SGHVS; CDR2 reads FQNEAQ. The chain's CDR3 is CASSLARASNEQFF. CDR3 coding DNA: TGTGCCAGCAGCTTAGCAAGGGCCAGCAATGAGCAGTTCTTC.

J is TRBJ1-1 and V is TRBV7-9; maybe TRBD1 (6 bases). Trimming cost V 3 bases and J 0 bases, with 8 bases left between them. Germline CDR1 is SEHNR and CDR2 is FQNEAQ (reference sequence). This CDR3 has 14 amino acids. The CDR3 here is CASSFDRMNTEAFF. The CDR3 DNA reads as TGTGCCAGCAGCTTCGACAGGATGAACACTGAAGCTTTCTTT.

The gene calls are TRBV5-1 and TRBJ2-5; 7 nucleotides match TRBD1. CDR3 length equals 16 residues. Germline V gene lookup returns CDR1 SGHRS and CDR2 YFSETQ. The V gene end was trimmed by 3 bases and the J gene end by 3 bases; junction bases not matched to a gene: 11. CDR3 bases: TGCGCCAGCAGCTCATACAGGGGTGAAAGGGAAGAGACCCAGTACTTC. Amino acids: CASSSYRGEREETQYF.